The entry below describes one T cell receptor (beta chain). No antigen is known for it. The germline V gene has CDR1 SQVTM and CDR2 ANQGSEA. CDR3 length: 12 residues. V lost 3 bases, J lost 7 bases, and 12 bases lay in between. These data originate in a study of CD8+ T cells in alopecia areata. Study overall: Patients remained on tofacitinib for 6 to 18 months and then went 6 months without it. General study results and limits: During tofacitinib treatment, many expanded lesional clones remained in scalp and blood.

Specified treatment: oral pan-JAK inhibitor, 5-10 mg twice daily. RNA was isolated and reverse transcribed to cDNA, the sequencing template. Profiled with immunoSEQ multiplex PCR; TCRdb holds only in-frame clones, not every one. The data hold some 220,000 clones, with 50% to 60% observed a single time. Sequences were derived from CD4+ T cells sorted from blood, sampled at week 4, from a patient treated with tofacitinib. The clonotype comes from a human donor with alopecia areata. The chain carries TRBV29-1 and TRBJ1-2; D might be TRBD1 (6 bases). CDR3 bases: TGCAGCGTTGATTCCGGGGGCTCTGGCTACACCTTC. It yields the protein CSVDSGGSGYTF.